The 12 T cell receptor beta chains below come from one sample, sequenced in a study of blood T cell repertoires in COVID-19. Generated by immunoSEQ multiplex PCR, the TCRdb table keeps only in-frame clones and is missing some. Found here are some 200,000 clones, over 75% of them singletons; the top ten hold around 2.5%. The sequenced material came from peripheral blood. Receptors were obtained from a man aged 40-49 years with active or convalescent COVID-19.

V gene TRBV4-2 combines with J gene TRBJ1-5; 8 bases map to TRBD1. V was clipped by 1 base and J by 3 bases; unmatched bases: 2. This CDR3 contains 15 residues. Germline CDR1 LGHNA, CDR2 YNFKEQ. For the CDR3, the DNA is TGTGCCAGCAGCCAAGTACAGGGGGACAATCAGCCCCAGCATTTT. Translation gives CASSQVQGDNQPQHF.

This clone has only one observation. V gene TRBV5-8 combines with J gene TRBJ2-3; D might be TRBD2 (5 bases). V dropped 3 bases and J dropped 1 base, with 9 bases sitting between them. Germline-derived CDR1 and CDR2 are SGHTS and YDEGEE. The CDR3 is 14 amino acids. CDR3 protein: CASSSGRGTDTQYF. The CDR3 bases are TGTGCCAGCAGCTCGGGGAGAGGCACAGATACGCAGTATTTT. Combining the CDR3 with reference TRBV5-8 and TRBJ2-3 gives the whole variable domain EAGVTQSPTHLIKTRGQQATLRCSPISGHTSVYWYQQALGLGLQFLLWYDEGEERNRGNFPPRFSGRQFPNYSSELNVNALELEDSALYLCASSSGRGTDTQYFGPGTRLTVL.

The V gene is TRBV5-1, the J gene TRBJ2-2, with a weak D call TRBD2 (5 bases). CDR3 length equals 15 residues. Trimming cost V 2 bases and J 4 bases, with 12 bases left between them. Germline V gene data show CDR1 as SGHRS and CDR2 as YFSETQ. CDR3 nucleotides: TGCGCCAGCAGCTTCGCGGGTTCGGGCACCGGGGAGCTGTTTTTT. Its protein product is CASSFAGSGTGELFF.

This clone was detected only once. This chain joins TRBV7-2 and TRBJ2-2; 9 bases line up with TRBD1. V shed 5 bases, J shed 7 bases, and the junction held 8 bases outside the gene matches. This CDR3 comprises 15 residues. From germline, CDR1 is SGHTA and CDR2 FQGNSA. CDR3 DNA: TGTGCCAGCAGCACCTTAACAGGGGGCATCGGGGAGCTGTTTTTT. It specifies CASSTLTGGIGELFF. The full variable domain, completed using reference TRBV7-2 and TRBJ2-2, is GAGVSQSPSNKVTEKGKDVELRCDPISGHTALYWYRQSLGQGLEFLIYFQGNSAPDKSGLPSDRFSAERTGGSVSTLTIQRTQQEDSAVYLCASSTLTGGIGELFFGEGSRLTVL.

The V gene is TRBV30, the J gene TRBJ2-3, with a tentative D call TRBD1 (5 bases). V lost 7 bases and J 1 base, leaving 21 bases between the germline ends. In germline, CDR1 is GTSNPN, CDR2 SVGIG (reference sequence). CDR3 length: 16 residues. CDR3 residues: CAYNEAQGTGTDTQYF. Written as DNA, the CDR3 is TGTGCCTATAACGAGGCTCAGGGTACGGGCACAGATACGCAGTATTTT.

The chain joins TRBV3-1 (or the pseudogene TRBV3-2) to TRBJ1-2, with unresolved D. Germline V gives CDR1 LGHDT, CDR2 YNNKEL (reference sequence). The germline V and J ends were trimmed by 5 bases and 7 bases, with 11 bases remaining between them. The CDR3 has 12 residues. The CDR3 DNA sequence: TGTGCCAGCAGCTCGCCTGGGAGTGGCTACACCTTC. It translates to CASSSPGSGYTF.

The gene calls are TRBV6-5 and TRBJ1-4, with 7 bases lining up with TRBD1. The CDR3 covers 13 residues. The germline gives CDR1 MNHEY, CDR2 SVGAGI. J gave up 6 bases and V 4 bases, and 2 bases lay outside the gene matches. The CDR3 DNA reads as TGTGCCAGCAGTTTGACAGGGCATGAAAAACTGTTTTTT. It yields the protein CASSLTGHEKLFF.

This clone was seen a single time. J is TRBJ1-5 and V is TRBV6-2 or TRBV6-3; weak D call: TRBD1 (5 bases). Trimming pared 2 bases from V and 4 bases from J, leaving 15 bases between. Looked up from germline, CDR1 is MNHEY and CDR2 is SVGEGT. The CDR3 runs 16 residues. The CDR3 DNA is TGTGCCAGCAGTTACCGGATAGGGGCCGTGAATCAGCCCCAGCATTTT. It translates to CASSYRIGAVNQPQHF.

This clone was observed many times. V usage is TRBV30 and J usage is TRBJ1-5, with a possible D match to TRBD1 (5 bases). Germline loops: CDR1 GTSNPN, CDR2 SVGIG (reference sequence). The V end was cut by 2 bases, the J end by 4 bases, with 18 bases between. CDR3 size: 16 residues. In DNA form, the CDR3 reads TGTGCCTGGAGTCCCACGCCCGGGACTATGAATCAGCCCCAGCATTTT. Encoded protein: CAWSPTPGTMNQPQHF.

V usage is TRBV10-2 and J usage is TRBJ2-1; the match to TRBD1 covers 7 bases. The length of the CDR3 is 14 residues. Germline V gives CDR1 WSHSY, CDR2 SAAADI. Unmatched junction bases numbered 2, after V lost 3 bases and J lost 3 bases. In DNA, the CDR3 is TGCGCCAGCAGTGATCGACAGGGCTACAATGAGCAGTTCTTC. Its translation: CASSDRQGYNEQFF.

V gene TRBV7-9 combines with J gene TRBJ2-1; TRBD1 matches at 8 bases. There are 17 residues in the CDR3. Losses at the gene ends were 6 bases for V and 4 bases for J; bases not matched to a gene: 14. Germline assignment: CDR1 SEHNR and CDR2 FQNEAQ (reference sequence). CDR3 residues: CASSFLPRGQGYNEQFF. CDR3 in DNA: TGTGCCAGCAGTTTCCTCCCCAGGGGGCAGGGGTACAATGAGCAGTTCTTC.

Notes on this clone: The junction does not match germline at one end; this may be a read error. The V and J genes are TRBV4-1 and TRBJ2-1; 8 nucleotides align to TRBD2. The CDR3 covers 17 residues. In germline, CDR1 is MGHRA, CDR2 YSYEKL. CDR3 amino acids: CASSQERDGGAYNEQFF. The CDR3 nucleotides are TGCGCCAGCAGCCAAGAGAGGGACGGGGGGGCCTATAATGAGCAGTTCTTC.